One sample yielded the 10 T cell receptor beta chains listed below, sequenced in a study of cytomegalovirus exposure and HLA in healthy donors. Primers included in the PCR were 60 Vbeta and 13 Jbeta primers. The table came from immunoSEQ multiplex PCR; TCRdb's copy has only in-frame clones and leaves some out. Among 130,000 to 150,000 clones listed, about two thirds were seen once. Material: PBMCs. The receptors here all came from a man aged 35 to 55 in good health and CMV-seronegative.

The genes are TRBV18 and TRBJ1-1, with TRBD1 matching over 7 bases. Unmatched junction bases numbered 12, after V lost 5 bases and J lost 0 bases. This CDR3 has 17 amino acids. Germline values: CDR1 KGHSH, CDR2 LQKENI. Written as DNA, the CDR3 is TGTGCCAGCTCAGCGGACAGGCCCAGCTTCATGAACACTGAAGCTTTCTTT. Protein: CASSADRPSFMNTEAFF. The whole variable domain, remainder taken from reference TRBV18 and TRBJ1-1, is NAGVMQNPRHLVRRRGQEARLRCSPMKGHSHVYWYRQLPEEGLKFMVYLQKENIIDESGMPKERFSAEFPKEGPSILRIQQVVRGDSAAYFCASSADRPSFMNTEAFFGQGTRLTVV.

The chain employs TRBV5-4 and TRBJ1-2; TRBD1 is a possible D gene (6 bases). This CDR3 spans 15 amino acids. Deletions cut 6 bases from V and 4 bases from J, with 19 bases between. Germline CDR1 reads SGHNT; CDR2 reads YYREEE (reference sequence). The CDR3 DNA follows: TGTGCCAGCACCGGGGGGGGCCTGCAAAGCTATGGCTACACCTTC. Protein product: CASTGGGLQSYGYTF. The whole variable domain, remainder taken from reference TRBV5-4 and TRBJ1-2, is ETGVTQSPTHLIKTRGQQVTLRCSSQSGHNTVSWYQQALGQGPQFIFQYYREEENGRGNFPPRFSGLQFPNYSSELNVNALELDDSALYLCASTGGGLQSYGYTFGSGTRLTVV.

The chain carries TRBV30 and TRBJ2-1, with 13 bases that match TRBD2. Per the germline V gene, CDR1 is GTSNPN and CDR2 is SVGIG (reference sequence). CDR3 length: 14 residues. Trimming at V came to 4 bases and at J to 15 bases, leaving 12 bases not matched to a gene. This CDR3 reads CAWTPGLAGRVGFF. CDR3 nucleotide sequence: TGTGCCTGGACCCCGGGACTAGCGGGACGAGTGGGGTTCTTC.

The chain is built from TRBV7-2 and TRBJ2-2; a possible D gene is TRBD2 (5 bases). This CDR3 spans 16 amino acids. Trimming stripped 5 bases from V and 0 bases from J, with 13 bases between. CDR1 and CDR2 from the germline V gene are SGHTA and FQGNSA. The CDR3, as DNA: TGTGCCAGCAGCCGAAAGCGGAACCCGAACACCGGGGAGCTGTTTTTT. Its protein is CASSRKRNPNTGELFF.

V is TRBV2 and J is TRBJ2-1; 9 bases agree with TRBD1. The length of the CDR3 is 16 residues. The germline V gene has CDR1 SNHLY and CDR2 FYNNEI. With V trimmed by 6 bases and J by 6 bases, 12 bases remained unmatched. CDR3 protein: CASRNPDRGVGNEQFF. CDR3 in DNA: TGTGCCAGCAGGAACCCGGACAGGGGAGTTGGCAATGAGCAGTTCTTC.

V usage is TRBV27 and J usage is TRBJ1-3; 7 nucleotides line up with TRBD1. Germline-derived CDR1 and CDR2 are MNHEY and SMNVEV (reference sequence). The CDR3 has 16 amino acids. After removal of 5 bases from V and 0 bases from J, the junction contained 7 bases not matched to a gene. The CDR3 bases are TGTGCCAGCAGTCCCGGACAGGTCCTCTCTGGAAACACCATATATTTT. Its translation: CASSPGQVLSGNTIYF.

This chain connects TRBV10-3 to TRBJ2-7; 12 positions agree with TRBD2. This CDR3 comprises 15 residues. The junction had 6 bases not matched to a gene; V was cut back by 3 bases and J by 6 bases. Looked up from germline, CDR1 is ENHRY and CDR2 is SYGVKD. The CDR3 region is CAISDQTSGSVEQYF. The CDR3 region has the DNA TGTGCCATCAGTGATCAGACTAGCGGGAGTGTCGAGCAGTACTTC.

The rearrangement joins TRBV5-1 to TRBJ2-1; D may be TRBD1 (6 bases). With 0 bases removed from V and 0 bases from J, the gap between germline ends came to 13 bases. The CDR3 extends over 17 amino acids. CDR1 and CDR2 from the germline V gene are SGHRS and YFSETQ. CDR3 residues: CASSLARGWSSYNEQFF. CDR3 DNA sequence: TGCGCCAGCAGCTTGGCCAGGGGATGGAGCTCCTACAATGAGCAGTTCTTC.

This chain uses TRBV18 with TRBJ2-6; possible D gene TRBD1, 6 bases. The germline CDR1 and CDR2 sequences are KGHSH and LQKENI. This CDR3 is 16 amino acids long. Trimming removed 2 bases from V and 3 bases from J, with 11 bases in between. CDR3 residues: CASSPSRGSGANVLTF. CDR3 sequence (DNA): TGTGCCAGCTCACCAAGCAGGGGTAGTGGGGCCAACGTCCTGACTTTC. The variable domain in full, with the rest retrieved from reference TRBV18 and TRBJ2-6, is NAGVMQNPRHLVRRRGQEARLRCSPMKGHSHVYWYRQLPEEGLKFMVYLQKENIIDESGMPKERFSAEFPKEGPSILRIQQVVRGDSAAYFCASSPSRGSGANVLTFGAGSRLTVL.

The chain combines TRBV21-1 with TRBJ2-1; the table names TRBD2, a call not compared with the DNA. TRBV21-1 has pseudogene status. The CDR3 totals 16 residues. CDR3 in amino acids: CASSQKSGLLYNEQFF. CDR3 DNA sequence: TGTGCCAGCAGTCAGAAGAGCGGGCTACTCTACAATGAGCAGTTCTTC.